This T cell receptor beta chain is from a study of cytomegalovirus exposure and HLA in healthy donors (dated 2017 in TCRdb). A note on the overall study: A later analysis indicated that the 90 to 150 validation repertoires were generated on the platform also employed for the approximately 700 repertoires of the first cohort. The study aimed to test whether cataloging public T cell receptors could reveal signatures of past pathogen exposure. In addition to the first cohort of around 670 subjects, a separate validation cohort of 130 or so different subjects was used. High-throughput TCR immunosequencing, statistical association of individual TCRs with disease status, and machine learning were combined to predict cytomegalovirus infection status.

The CDR3 contains 12 residues, cysteine and phenylalanine counted. Only the CDR3 DNA stays, 36 bases, in frame from base 1. Looking up the germline V gene yields CDR1 SGHRS and CDR2 YFSETQ. V drops 5 bases and J drops 3 bases, leaving 9 bases in between. The donors belonged to the validation cohort of 90 to 150 subjects, which was separate from the roughly 670-subject first cohort. The research as a whole found: The classifier was reported to diagnose cytomegalovirus status with high specificity and sensitivity in both the original and validation cohorts. In the study, around 160 TCR beta chains were listed as associated with cytomegalovirus. Most TCR sequences were observed very rarely across donors, whereas some public TCRs were present in many individuals. A later analysis had no HLA typing for the validation cohort, so co-occurrence there was scored across all 130 or so repertoires. In vitro tests confirmed that a few of the cytomegalovirus-associated TCR beta chains recognize cytomegalovirus antigens. According to the authors, the approach could potentially be generalized to other disease states and immunological phenotypes. In a later analysis, TCRs clustered in the first cohort were found to also tend to co-occur in the roughly 130 validation repertoires, with 94% of cluster scores above 0.

To note about this clone: There is no known antigen for this receptor. Per-nucleotide qualities are absent, and no much larger clonotype sits a single base away.

The receptor library was made with the immunoSEQ multiplex PCR assay. Per the source publication's procedure: A statistical classification framework was built for diagnosing cytomegalovirus status from the catalog of TCR beta chain sequences. TCRdb stores this immuneACCESS table with in-frame sequences only. Part of the clones is absent; in the studies checked, under half of the shortfall reflects unresolved V genes, and no reason is known for the rest. From that table come the V and J calls and clone size; the DNA was used to work out D and trimming. The sample table shows about 160,000 clones, and about 88% are seen once. Of the sample, around 2.3% falls within the top ten clones.

This clonotype was obtained from a woman aged 18-29 years in good health and CMV-seronegative. What was sequenced was PBMCs. The V gene is TRBV5-1 and the J gene is TRBJ2-7; TRBD1 is possibly the D segment (6 matching bases). CDR3 region: CASSTGFYEQYF. At the DNA level, the sequence is TGCGCCAGCAGTACAGGGTTCTACGAGCAGTACTTC. Reference TRBV5-1 and TRBJ2-7 proteins supply the regions before and after the CDR3; the full variable domain is: KAGVTQTPRYLIKTRGQQVTLSCSPISGHRSVSWYQQTPGQGLQFLFEYFSETQRNKGNFPGRFSGRQFSNSRSEMNVSTLELGDSALYLCASSTGFYEQYFGPGTRLTVT.